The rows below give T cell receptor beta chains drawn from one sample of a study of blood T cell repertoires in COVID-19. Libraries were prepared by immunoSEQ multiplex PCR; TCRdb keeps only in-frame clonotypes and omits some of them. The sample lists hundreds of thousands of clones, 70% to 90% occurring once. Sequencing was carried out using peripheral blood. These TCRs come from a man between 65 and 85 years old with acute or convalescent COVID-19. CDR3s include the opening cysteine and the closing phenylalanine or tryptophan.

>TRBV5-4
CASGSGTSGRGFTDTQYF
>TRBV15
CATSRPTGQHSYEQYF
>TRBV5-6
CASSWTSGYFNEQFF
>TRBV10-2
CASMELDEQYF
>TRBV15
CATSRWGQGAEETQYF
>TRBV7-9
CASSPSLSTDEQFF
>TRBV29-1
CSASNRGGTEAFF
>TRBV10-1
CASSDFGTGTGSYNEQFF
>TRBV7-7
CASSQSGDHEQYF
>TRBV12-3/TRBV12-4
CASSLVVGNEQFF
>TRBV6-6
CASSSTGQNTEAFF
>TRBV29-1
CSAPTTRTSDRTDTQYF
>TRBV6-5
CASTRQGLETQYF
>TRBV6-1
CASSESRPVNQPQHF
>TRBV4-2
CASSQRYGGAEGETQYF
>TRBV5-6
CASSVDRGPPYEQYF
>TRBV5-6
CASSWDRRGPLYGYTF
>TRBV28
CASSLKAAGRTLYSNQPQHF
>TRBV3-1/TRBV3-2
CASSQERGLVTDTQYF
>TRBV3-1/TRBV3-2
CASSQGGGKAETQYF
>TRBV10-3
CAISELAESLTDTQYF
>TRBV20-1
CSASFVTSGGNEQFF
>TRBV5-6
CASSLNGNQLINGYTF
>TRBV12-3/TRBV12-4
CASSLFRHYEQYF
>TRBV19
CASSRQGEYTEAFF
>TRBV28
CASSNRGLGTQYF
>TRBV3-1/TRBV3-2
CASSQELGRDGYTF
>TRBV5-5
CASSRDREVWGYTF
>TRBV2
CASRGGQGGRETQYF
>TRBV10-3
CAITGEGGRNNEQFF
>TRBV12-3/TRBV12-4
CASSGTGDSPLHF
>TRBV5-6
CASSPGQGTETQYF
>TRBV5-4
CASSLYTLSTEAFF
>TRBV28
CASSLRYEQYF
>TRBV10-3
CAISGTTGETQYF
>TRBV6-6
CASSYSATSYEQYF
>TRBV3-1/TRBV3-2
CASSVQGPQETQYF
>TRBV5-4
CASSPRGINSPLHF
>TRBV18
CASSLQTNTGELFF
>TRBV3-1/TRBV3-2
CASSLFLNTGELFF
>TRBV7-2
CASSLWVMRELNEQFF
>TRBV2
CASRGTSGLGTQYF
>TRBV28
CASRGHDNEKLFF
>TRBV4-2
CASSQVEGGGGETQYF
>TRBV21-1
CASGEWDRPNEQFF
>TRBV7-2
CASSLVGVGGYNEQFF
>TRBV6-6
CASTSRQGPSVEPQHF
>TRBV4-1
CASSPTSGGNTDTQYF
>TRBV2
CASSESGLAATGELFF